A selection of T cell receptor beta chains follows, all from one sample in a study of T cell responses to AZD1222 COVID-19 vaccine. TCRdb's table, derived via immunoSEQ multiplex PCR, lists solely in-frame clones and lacks some. The sample lists over 100,000 clones; roughly 80% were seen once. The source material was peripheral blood, sampled on day 0 of AZD1222 vaccination. Every receptor here comes from an adult in good health. Both conserved end residues are part of each CDR3. A D gene is named only where the DNA matches it firmly. Not all rows give a size; the values are once, few, many and, for expanded clones, a class.

V	size	J	D	DNA	CDR3
TRBV6-5	-	TRBJ1-6	-	TGTGCCAGCAGTTACGGGCCCCAGCTAAATTCACCCCTCCACTTT	CASSYGPQLNSPLHF
TRBV28	few	TRBJ2-2	-	TGTGCCAGCAGTTCCCTGGGGACCCAAGCCGGGGAGCTGTTTTTT	CASSSLGTQAGELFF
TRBV29-1	-	TRBJ2-1	-	TGCAGCGTCTCGACAGCCGGGCTAGAGCAGTTCTTC	CSVSTAGLEQFF
TRBV30	once	TRBJ1-6	TRBD1	TGTGCCTGTACTCGGGACAGTAATTCACCCCTCCACTTT	CACTRDSNSPLHF
TRBV30	-	TRBJ2-3	TRBD2	TGTGCCTGGGTTAGCGGGGGCCGCACAGATACGCAGTATTTT	CAWVSGGRTDTQYF
TRBV15	-	TRBJ2-1	TRBD1	TGTGCCACCAGCAAAGTAGCGGGACAGGGGGCGCATGAGCAGTTCTTC	CATSKVAGQGAHEQFF
TRBV7-9	-	TRBJ1-1	TRBD1	TGTGCCAGCAGCCGGGACAGTCGGGTCACTGAAGCTTTCTTT	CASSRDSRVTEAFF
TRBV27	-	TRBJ2-7	TRBD2	TGTGCCAGCAGTCTTAGCGGGGTTAGCTCCTACGAGCAGTACTTC	CASSLSGVSSYEQYF
TRBV5-4	-	TRBJ2-1	TRBD2	TGTGCCAGCACCCGGGGGGGGGCCAGGGATGAGCAGTTCTTC	CASTRGGARDEQFF
TRBV7-8	-	TRBJ1-6	-	TGTGCCAGCAGCTTTCCAGATAATTCACCCCTCCACTTT	CASSFPDNSPLHF
TRBV20-1	few	TRBJ2-7	-	TGCAGTGCTAAGACGTCAGACGAGCAGTACTTC	CSAKTSDEQYF
TRBV28	-	TRBJ1-5	TRBD1	TGTGCCAGCATCACAACAGGGGTCCGCCAGCCCCAGCATTTT	CASITTGVRQPQHF
TRBV6-5	-	TRBJ1-2	TRBD1	TGTGCCAGCAGCTCTGGACAGGGATATGGCTACACCTTC	CASSSGQGYGYTF
TRBV5-1	-	TRBJ2-7	TRBD2	TGCGCCAGCAGCTTGGCGTCGGGGGGATTGTCCTACGAGCAGTACTTC	CASSLASGGLSYEQYF
TRBV25-1	-	TRBJ2-1	-	TGTGCCAGCAGGCAATACAATGAGCAGTTCTTC	CASRQYNEQFF
TRBV3-1/TRBV3-2	-	TRBJ2-5	TRBD1	TGTGCCAGCAGCCCTCAACCGGGACAGGGGTGGGAGACCCAGTACTTC	CASSPQPGQGWETQYF
TRBV5-4	once	TRBJ1-2	-	TGTGCCAGCAGCCCACCTGAATCCTATGGCTACACCTTC	CASSPPESYGYTF
TRBV15	-	TRBJ2-5	-	TGTGCCACCAGCAGAGAACGAAGTAGCGGTGAAGAGACCCAGTACTTC	CATSRERSSGEETQYF
TRBV5-1	-	TRBJ2-2	-	TGCGCCAGCAGCCAACGGGTCTCGAACACCGGGGAGCTGTTTTTT	CASSQRVSNTGELFF
TRBV3-1/TRBV3-2	-	TRBJ1-4	-	TGTGCCAGCAGCCAAGGAAAGAGAACAGGGCAGTCTAATGAAAAACTGTTTTTT	CASSQGKRTGQSNEKLFF
TRBV11-3	-	TRBJ2-2	-	TGTGCCAGCAGCTTAGGGGCTGGCGGGGAGCTGTTTTTT	CASSLGAGGELFF
TRBV18	-	TRBJ2-3	-	TGTGCCAGCTCACGGGGGAGCGTAATTACCTATACGCAGTATTTT	CASSRGSVITYTQYF